This entry features one T cell receptor beta chain sequence. Participants were aged about 18 to 89 years from roughly 25 US areas. In the source study's methods: Quantification of nucleated cells was approximated via reference gene primer amplification. Only in-frame clones appear in the TCRdb table, and some are missing; sequencing was by immunoSEQ multiplex PCR. The V and J calls and clone size come from that table; D and trimming were worked out from the DNA. The table includes some 250,000 clones, approximately 90% detected once. The germline V gene encodes CDR1 SGHDT and CDR2 YYEEEE. The V end was cut by 0 bases, the J end by 0 bases, with 13 bases between. The length of the CDR3 is 16 residues. This sample was taken from a study of blood T cell repertoires in COVID-19. About the study: Material from acute and convalescent COVID-19 was sourced from the United States, Italy and Spain. Sources were T cells, B-cell-depleted T cells, or PBMCs; the material itself was cDNA or gDNA.

This sequence originates from a middle-aged man who had recovered from COVID-19. The rearrangement uses TRBV5-6 and TRBJ2-7; D may be TRBD1 (6 bases). The sample was PBMCs or T cells enriched from blood (not recorded which). The CDR3 loop is CASSLVGHRSSYEQYF. The CDR3 nucleotides read TGTGCCAGCAGCTTGGTGGGACACCGAAGCTCCTACGAGCAGTACTTC.